Listed here are 14 T cell receptor beta chains from one sample, sequenced in a study of blood T cell repertoires in COVID-19. Sequenced by immunoSEQ multiplex PCR; TCRdb stores in-frame clones only, minus some. The sample consists of about 230,000 clones, approximately 80% of them appearing once. The sequenced sample consisted of peripheral blood. The source of these receptors is a woman aged 50 to 60 with acute or convalescent COVID-19.

The chain uses TRBV24-1 and TRBJ1-2, with D perhaps matching TRBD1 (6 bases). The CDR3 length is 15 residues. Germline loops: CDR1 KGHDR, CDR2 SFDVKD. V was trimmed by 7 bases and J by 2 bases, leaving 16 bases between them. CDR3 in amino acids: CATSEETGGNYGYTF. The CDR3 DNA reads TGTGCCACCAGCGAGGAGACAGGTGGGAACTATGGCTACACCTTC.

This sequence joins TRBV27 and TRBJ1-6; tentatively, D is TRBD1 (6 bases). The ends were cut back, 5 bases at V and 1 base at J, with 9 bases in the middle. The germline V gene has CDR1 MNHEY and CDR2 SMNVEV (reference sequence). The CDR3 extends over 15 amino acids. CDR3 nucleotides: TGTGCCAGCAGTCAACAGGGATCCTATAATTCACCCCTCCACTTT. Translated: CASSQQGSYNSPLHF.

This clone has just one count. This chain joins TRBV6-6 and TRBJ2-2; D remains ambiguous. Between the trimmed V and J ends, which lost 6 bases and 6 bases, there was a span of 11 bases. This CDR3 has 13 residues. Per germline, CDR1 MNHNY and CDR2 SVGAGI (reference sequence). DNA of the CDR3: TGTGCCAGCAGGCCCCAACGGGCCGGGGAGCTGTTTTTT. Its translation: CASRPQRAGELFF.

The CDR3 sequence: CAWAHLEIHRGKQFF. DNA of the CDR3: TGTGCCTGGGCACATCTCGAAATACATAGGGGGAAGCAGTTCTTC. The V call is TRBV30, the J call TRBJ2-1; maybe TRBD1 (6 bases). The CDR3 totals 15 residues. Germline-derived CDR1 and CDR2 are GTSNPN and SVGIG (reference sequence). Between the trimmed V and J ends, which lost 5 bases and 11 bases, there was a span of 25 bases.

The V and J genes are TRBV18 and TRBJ2-7, with D perhaps matching TRBD2 (5 bases). The CDR3 has 14 amino acids. Germline CDR1 is KGHSH and CDR2 is LQKENI. Trimming took off 3 bases at V and 3 bases at J, with 12 bases between the two ends. The CDR3 reads CASSPSGSHYEQYF. As DNA, the CDR3 is TGTGCCAGCTCACCCTCGGGGTCCCACTACGAGCAGTACTTC.

The V and J genes are TRBV28 and TRBJ2-7; the D is unclear. Germline lookup yields CDR1 MDHEN and CDR2 SYDVKM. CDR3 length equals 12 residues. V lost 6 bases, J lost 9 bases, and 15 bases lay in between. The CDR3 nucleotides read TGTGCCAGCAGAGTCGCCGGCGGAACGCAGTACTTC. Translating gives CASRVAGGTQYF.

A few counts support this clone. The chain carries TRBV9 and TRBJ1-6, with D possibly TRBD1 on 6 matching bases. This CDR3 has 16 residues. The ends were cut back, 1 base at V and 4 bases at J, with 12 bases in the middle. The germline V gene has CDR1 SGDLS and CDR2 YYNGEE. The CDR3 sequence: CASSVTGHRYNSPLHF. CDR3 DNA: TGTGCCAGCAGCGTAACGGGACACCGATATAATTCACCCCTCCACTTT. The variable domain in full, completed from reference TRBV9 and TRBJ1-6, reads DSGVTQTPKHLITATGQRVTLRCSPRSGDLSVYWYQQSLDQGLQFLIQYYNGEERAKGNILERFSAQQFPDLHSELNLSSLELGDSALYFCASSVTGHRYNSPLHFGNGTRLTVT.

V is TRBV7-9 and J is TRBJ2-3, with 7 bases identical to TRBD1. Germline V gene lookup returns CDR1 SEHNR and CDR2 FQNEAQ (reference sequence). The V segment lost 8 bases and the J segment 2 bases; nucleotides outside the gene matches: 10. The CDR3 runs to 15 residues. The CDR3 nucleotides read TGTGCCAGCGTTCTACCGGGACAGCACACAGATACGCAGTATTTT. It codes for CASVLPGQHTDTQYF.

This rearrangement joins TRBV12-3 or TRBV12-4 to TRBJ1-5, with unresolved D. V shed 3 bases and J shed 0 bases, with 3 bases lying between them. CDR3 size: 13 residues. As DNA, the CDR3 is TGTGCCAGCAGTTTGAGTAGCAATCAGCCCCAGCATTTT. Its translation is CASSLSSNQPQHF.

The J gene is TRBJ2-7, the V gene TRBV19; a possible D gene is TRBD1 (8 bases). V dropped 6 bases and J dropped 6 bases, with 18 bases sitting between them. CDR1 and CDR2 (germline): LNHDA, SQIVND (reference sequence). The CDR3 covers 14 residues. DNA of the CDR3: TGTGCCAGTAGCCCCGGACAGGGAGGGAGCGAGCAGTACTTC. It translates to CASSPGQGGSEQYF. The variable domain in full, with the rest retrieved from reference TRBV19 and TRBJ2-7, is DGGITQSPKYLFRKEGQNVTLSCEQNLNHDAMYWYRQDPGQGLRLIYYSQIVNDFQKGDIAEGYSVSREKKESFPLTVTSAQKNPTAFYLCASSPGQGGSEQYFGPGTRLTVT.

The rearrangement uses TRBV28 and TRBJ1-1, with D uncertain. Germline-derived CDR1 and CDR2 are MDHEN and SYDVKM. Trimming removed 3 bases from V and 4 bases from J, with 6 bases in between. The CDR3 has 12 amino acids. This CDR3 is CASSFPRTEAFF. CDR3 nucleotide sequence: TGTGCCAGCAGTTTCCCCCGCACTGAAGCTTTCTTT.

The CDR3 is CASSYNPTPSTDTQYF. The CDR3 DNA follows: TGCGCCAGCAGCTACAATCCCACCCCAAGCACAGATACGCAGTATTTT. The chain has TRBV4-1 and TRBJ2-3; D remains ambiguous. V was trimmed by 5 bases and J by 0 bases, leaving 15 bases between them. The CDR3 is 16 amino acids. CDR1 is MGHRA, CDR2 YSYEKL, per germline.

This rearrangement joins TRBV5-6 to TRBJ1-1; tentative D call: TRBD1 (6 bases). CDR1 and CDR2 from the germline V gene are SGHDT and YYEEEE. Trimming shortened V by 3 bases and J by 4 bases, and 10 bases separated the two germline ends. This CDR3 has 13 amino acids. This CDR3 is CASSYTGFTEAFF. DNA of the CDR3: TGTGCCAGCAGCTATACAGGGTTCACTGAAGCTTTCTTT.

About this clone: Other DNA sequences within the sample encode an identical CDR3. J is TRBJ2-3 and V is TRBV3-1 (or the pseudogene TRBV3-2); no clear D. Germline CDR1 is LGHDT and CDR2 is YNNKEL (reference sequence). The CDR3 length is 14 residues. Trimming shortened V by 0 bases and J by 2 bases, and 6 bases separated the two germline ends. Written as DNA, the CDR3 is TGTGCCAGCAGCCAAGATTCTCCCACAGATACGCAGTATTTT. Amino acid sequence: CASSQDSPTDTQYF.